These T cell receptor beta chains were read from a single sample in a study of blood T cells in healthy people across ages. A single record per CDR3 protein comes from TCRdb applying MiXCR to the 5' RACE reads. The sample holds about 670,000 distinct CDR3 sequences, over 40% seen once. The sample taken for sequencing was blood. These receptors originate from a man of 80 years or more in good health. The CDR3 runs from the conserved cysteine through the conserved F or W. The D gene is left open where the match is weak. Clone size is not always given. Where it is, it says once, few, many or a class for expanded clones.

v_call: TRBV5-1; clone_size: few; j_call: TRBJ1-2; d_call: -; cdr3_aa: CASREGNYGYTF; cdr3_nt: TGCGCCAGCAGAGAGGGCAACTATGGCTACACCTTC
v_call: TRBV5-5; clone_size: -; j_call: TRBJ1-2; d_call: -; cdr3_aa: CTSSLQDGYTF; cdr3_nt: TGTACCAGCAGCTTGCAGGACGGCTACACCTTC
v_call: TRBV3-1; clone_size: many; j_call: TRBJ2-1; d_call: -; cdr3_aa: CASSQLQGDEQFF; cdr3_nt: TGTGCCAGCAGCCAACTACAGGGTGATGAGCAGTTCTTC
v_call: TRBV20-1; clone_size: -; j_call: TRBJ2-3; d_call: -; cdr3_aa: CSARRQSRTDTQYF; cdr3_nt: TGCAGTGCTAGGAGACAGTCCCGCACAGATACGCAGTATTTT
v_call: TRBV6-2/TRBV6-3; clone_size: -; j_call: TRBJ1-2; d_call: TRBD1; cdr3_aa: CASREDRVGGYTF; cdr3_nt: TGTGCCAGCAGAGAAGACAGGGTTGGTGGCTACACCTTC
v_call: TRBV18; clone_size: -; j_call: TRBJ2-7; d_call: -; cdr3_aa: CASSPPLGRGVYEQYF; cdr3_nt: TGTGCCAGCTCACCACCCCTGGGAAGGGGGGTATACGAGCAGTACTTC
v_call: TRBV20-1; clone_size: few; j_call: TRBJ2-1; d_call: TRBD2; cdr3_aa: CSANLAGSYNEQFF; cdr3_nt: TGCAGTGCTAATCTAGCGGGATCCTACAATGAGCAGTTCTTC
v_call: TRBV2; clone_size: -; j_call: TRBJ2-3; d_call: -; cdr3_aa: CASRIALGDTQYF; cdr3_nt: TGTGCCAGCAGGATCGCACTTGGGGATACGCAGTATTTT
v_call: TRBV10-3; clone_size: -; j_call: TRBJ2-3; d_call: TRBD2; cdr3_aa: CAISDGTGPGGDTQYF; cdr3_nt: TGTGCCATCAGTGATGGTACGGGGCCGGGGGGGGATACGCAGTATTTT
v_call: TRBV9; clone_size: -; j_call: TRBJ2-3; d_call: -; cdr3_aa: CASCSRGGPTDTQYF; cdr3_nt: TGTGCCAGCTGCTCTCGAGGGGGACCCACAGATACGCAGTATTTT
v_call: TRBV20-1; clone_size: once; j_call: TRBJ2-5; d_call: -; cdr3_aa: CSARDHNEQYF; cdr3_nt: TGCAGTGCTAGAGACCACAATGAGCAGTACTTC
v_call: TRBV6-2/TRBV6-3; clone_size: -; j_call: TRBJ2-7; d_call: TRBD1; cdr3_aa: CASSSRDRASYEQYF; cdr3_nt: TGTGCCAGCAGTTCCCGGGACAGGGCCTCCTACGAGCAGTACTTC
v_call: TRBV29-1; clone_size: few; j_call: TRBJ1-4; d_call: -; cdr3_aa: CSVEGGGKLFF; cdr3_nt: TGCAGCGTTGAAGGGGGGGGAAAACTGTTTTTT
v_call: TRBV3-1; clone_size: -; j_call: TRBJ2-7; d_call: -; cdr3_aa: CASSQDVLPYNEQYF; cdr3_nt: TGTGCCAGCAGCCAAGACGTCCTCCCCTACAATGAGCAGTACTTC
v_call: TRBV2; clone_size: -; j_call: TRBJ2-2; d_call: TRBD1; cdr3_aa: CASSGYMTGGSGELFF; cdr3_nt: TGTGCCAGCAGCGGGTATATGACAGGGGGCTCCGGGGAGCTGTTTTTT
v_call: TRBV4-2; clone_size: -; j_call: TRBJ2-1; d_call: -; cdr3_aa: CASSQELRTRADNEQFF; cdr3_nt: TGTGCCAGCAGCCAAGAACTCCGGACCAGAGCGGATAATGAGCAGTTCTTC
v_call: TRBV18; clone_size: -; j_call: TRBJ2-3; d_call: TRBD1; cdr3_aa: CASSPGNRGRGDTQYF; cdr3_nt: TGTGCCAGCTCACCAGGAAACAGGGGACGCGGAGATACGCAGTATTTT
v_call: TRBV6-6; clone_size: -; j_call: TRBJ1-1; d_call: TRBD1; cdr3_aa: CASRRGQGFTEAFF; cdr3_nt: TGTGCCAGCAGAAGAGGACAGGGATTTACTGAAGCTTTCTTT
v_call: TRBV29-1; clone_size: -; j_call: TRBJ2-7; d_call: TRBD2; cdr3_aa: CSVVSGSPISYNEQYF; cdr3_nt: TGCAGCGTTGTTAGCGGGAGCCCAATCTCCTACAATGAGCAGTACTTC
v_call: TRBV20-1; clone_size: -; j_call: TRBJ2-1; d_call: TRBD2; cdr3_aa: CSGQAGGSYNEQFF; cdr3_nt: TGCAGTGGTCAAGCGGGAGGTTCCTACAATGAGCAGTTCTTC
v_call: TRBV7-2; clone_size: -; j_call: TRBJ2-4; d_call: -; cdr3_aa: CASSLGSIGLAKNIQYF; cdr3_nt: TGTGCCAGCAGCTTAGGGAGTATAGGGCTAGCCAAAAACATTCAGTACTTC
v_call: TRBV5-5; clone_size: -; j_call: TRBJ1-2; d_call: TRBD1; cdr3_aa: CASSETGGTFGYTF; cdr3_nt: TGTGCCAGCAGCGAGACAGGGGGAACGTTTGGCTACACCTTC